The entry that follows covers one T cell receptor beta chain sequence. This clone was counted once. The antigen it recognizes is unknown. Per-base quality was not reported, and no clone a single base away is much larger than it. For the CD8 naive samples, CD45RO-negative cells were positively selected for CCR7, yielding a CD45RA+CCR7+ population from which TemRA cells were excluded. Healthy HIV-negative adults with no recently reported acute infections or vaccinations were included as donors. Only Caucasian adults living in Nashville, Tennessee, USA were represented among the donors. Blood was obtained by leukapheresis, after which PBMCs were separated by Ficoll-Histopaque density gradient centrifugation and cryopreserved in liquid nitrogen vapor phase. Purity and quantity of every magnetically sorted T cell population were checked by analytical flow cytometry. From each sorted fraction, genomic DNA was isolated and quantified by UV absorbance on a Nanodrop 2000c.

These data are taken from a study of shared clonotypes between healthy human individuals (dated by TCRdb to about 2020). Context from the whole study: The cohort included three men and a couple of women between 18 and 49 years of age. For each donor, CD4 naive and CD4 memory were each run on three plates, CD8 naive on two plates, and CD8 memory on one plate. The study deeply sequenced blood TCR repertoires of about five healthy adults to estimate repertoire size and the extent of clonotype sharing between individuals. Libraries were prepared and TCR repertoires were sequenced by different laboratories using diverse techniques, in order to increase sequencing depth and limit assay-specific biases. Leukapheresis yielded between about 0.8 and 9.5 billion PBMCs per donor.

TCR CDR3 regions were amplified from genomic DNA by multiplex PCR using the deep immunoSEQ assay. For each cell subset, the extracted genomic DNA was distributed evenly across all wells of several immunoSEQ 96-well plates, and each plate served as one replicate. For sorted subsets, each replicate PCR was loaded with 200 ng genomic DNA, equivalent to about 30,000 T cell genomes. The purified libraries were quantified using a Qubit 3.0 fluorometer, sized with a Bioanalyzer 2100, and then quantified again using the KAPA Library Quantification kit. Every immunoSEQ 96-well plate was sequenced on a separate single-read 150-cycle Illumina NextSeq 550 flow cell. The study's processing was this. Because only junctional sequences without quality scores were contained in the immunoSEQ output, filtering matching that applied to full-length reads could not be performed. To assign V/J genes and CDR3, sequences were annotated using PyIR, a Python wrapper for IgBLAST v1.9, with IMGT germline references. Any read was removed if the V/J assignment was weak (E-value above 1e-6), the CDR3 was missing, or the read contained stop codons, out-of-frame junctions, or ambiguous translated residues. V3J clonotypes were defined as sequences sharing the same inferred V gene, J gene, and CDR3 amino acid sequence. Percentage overlap between repertoires was computed as shared unique clonotypes divided by the size of the smaller repertoire. Three approaches were used to assess repertoire richness: RTK rarefaction, the Chao1 estimator, and Recon v2.1 estimates of unobserved clonotypes. Generation probabilities were computed with OLGA for all TCRbeta clonotypes obtained by the gDNA method from several donors. Held by TCRdb, this immuneACCESS table contains in-frame sequences only and omits some clones. Under half of the omission traces to an unresolved V gene where checked; the cause of the rest is unknown. Clone size and the V and J calls come from that table; the DNA yielded D and trimming. A total of 1.5 million to 2.5 million clones appear in this sample, around 96% of them only once. Jointly, the top ten make up 0.95% to 1.5% of the sample.

Overall results and qualifications from the work: Sampling was limited to blood, and TCR repertoires in tissue likely differ from TCR repertoires in blood. Sharing across several donors was observed for 4.5% to 6.5% of naive CD4, 3% to 4% of naive CD8, about 2.5% of memory CD4, and about 0.4% of memory CD8 clonotypes. Pairwise subsampling led to the expectation that sequencing depth would affect the degree of clonotype sharing among donors. Compared with non-shared clonotypes, the clonotypes found in all four sorted-subset donors had higher generation probabilities. Larger estimated clonotype richness was generally found for naive subsets than for memory subsets. The small number of donors limited the genetic and exposure-history diversity represented. Even with the large sequencing depth, rarefaction of the sorted-subset datasets indicated that sequencing was incomplete.

Inclusive of the bounding cysteine and phenylalanine, the CDR3 is 15 residues long. The DNA shown is the 45-base CDR3, in frame from base 1. The V end loses 2 bases and the J end loses 4 bases, and a stretch of 14 bases separates them. CDR1 and CDR2, looked up from the germline V gene (reference sequence), are GTSNPN and SVGIG. The rearrangement joined TRBV30 to TRBJ1-4; possibly the D gene is TRBD1, per 5 matching bases. This receptor was obtained from a man between 18 and 35 years old in good health. The sample comprised naive CD8+ T cells sorted from blood. The meaning of the sample's cell subset or site label: CD45RA+CCR7+. The CDR3 region: CAWSTPGGINEKLFF. The DNA is TGTGCCTGGAGTACCCCCGGGGGGATTAATGAAAAACTGTTTTTT.